This section outlines one T cell receptor beta chain sequence together with its context. The antigen it binds to is not known. No qualities accompany the bases; no much larger clone lies one base away. Participants were included only if at least one PBMC sample before ART initiation and at least two post-ART samples were available. All participants with HIV were treated in the United States of America. Cryopreserved samples of about 0.95-11 million PBMC were thawed and washed before DNA extraction. At the time of the earliest PBMC sample for each participant with HIV, ages ranged from roughly 23 to 55 years. Per participant, PBMC samples came from 1-4 timepoints prior to ART initiation and 2-8 timepoints following ART initiation, for a median of 7 samples. Serial HIV viral load, CD4+ T-cell count, ART history and demographic data were obtained for every participant. A Qiagen kit on a QIAcube was used to extract genomic DNA from unsorted PBMC, with samples processed in batches of 12.

V loses 0 bases of germline sequence and J loses 5 bases, and the interval between the two ends is 11 bases. The CDR3 starts with the cysteine, ends with the phenylalanine, and has 14 residues. Only CDR3 DNA is held: 42 bases, read in frame from base 1. As encoded in the germline V gene, CDR1 is SGHRS while CDR2 is YFSETQ. The immunoSEQ hsTCRB v3.0 assay was used at survey level resolution for TRB variable region sequencing. The target sequencing depth for TRB was about 40,000-55,000 T-cell genomes per sample. TRB libraries were pooled and sequenced on an Illumina MiSeq using a v3 150-cycle kit. The original methods were these. Analysis of repertoires was carried out in R inside a reproducible Nextflow workflow spanning QC, data transformation and analysis. Custom analyses were implemented in LymphoSeq2, an R package for AIRR-Seq data exploration. After excluding a few samples that yielded fewer than 5000 total TRB sequences, fewer than 200 HIV repertoires remained for analysis. Of the 188 retained HIV repertoires, roughly 61 were collected before and roughly 130 after ART initiation. Each repertoire was downsampled to 5000 TRB nucleotide sequences, and summary statistics were averaged across 100 downsampling iterations. TRB sequences were retained for analysis only if CDR3 regions of at least seven amino acids were present. Two measures captured diversity: a Shannon entropy-derived clonality score and the Gini coefficient. In repertoire networks, the top 5000 CDR3 amino acid sequences were linked whenever an edit distance of one separated two sequences. For TRB CDR3 amino acid sequences, GLIPH2 was used to predict antigen specificity groups and MHC restriction. CDR3 amino acid sequences were matched against VDJdb and McPAS-TCR to flag known CMV, EBV, HIV or tissue antigen associations. Pre-ART, post-ART and control groups were compared with Wilcoxon signed-rank tests and Holm-Bonferroni correction. TCRdb limited this immuneACCESS table to in-frame rearrangements with V and J called. A share of clones is missing; checked studies link under half to unresolved V genes, and the rest is unexplained. D and trimming come from the DNA, and the V and J calls and clone size come from that table. The sample contains more than 15,000 clones, roughly 94% of them found a single time. The ten biggest clones cover 4.6% of the sample.

The sample is drawn from a study of long-term antiretroviral therapy in people with HIV (dated by TCRdb to about 2022). Looking at the study overall: Collection of the earliest samples took place about a decade ahead of the 2015 WHO recommendation for immediate ART, at a time when ART was typically delayed until CD4 counts fell. The cohort contributed about 200 cryopreserved PBMC samples from a few dozen adults with confirmed HIV infection, collected serially over a mean of approximately 6 years (range 1-12). Whether ART initiation and durable HIV suppression were associated with changes in peripheral blood TRB repertoire composition and diversity was tested in a retrospective serial study. Of the roughly 31 participants with HIV, roughly 10 were female. Test extractions of a monoclonal T-cell line alongside about 35 polyclonal samples showed no cross-contamination during QIAcube processing.

Overall results and qualifications from the work: At every time point, the repertoire was dominated by expanded TRB clones first identified before ART initiation, although this dominance fluctuated and, in many PLHIV, declined after ART. A significant increase in TRB diversity was found to be associated with ART initiation, although TRB diversity was observed to remain significantly below that of transplant donor controls even after long-term ART. Since PBMC availability was limited, sequencing covered only the TCR beta chain, with no alpha chain pairing. Inferences about post-ART repertoire changes are limited because no data were available on ART adherence, viral resistance or therapy changes. The samples were dated from the mid-2000s to the late 2010s, and the ART regimens that were used may be less effective than current ART regimens. CDR3 length ranges in HIV repertoires were narrower than in controls, and network structure suggested an antigen-experienced repertoire with only a slight naive shift after ART. Unsorted PBMC were profiled instead of sorted CD4+ and CD8+ T cells because pre-ART samples had limited cell numbers.

Here the sequenced sample was unsorted PBMCs, taken about 6 years after starting antiretroviral therapy. The clonotype was recovered from a woman between 50 and 59 years old with HIV. The receptor chain draws on TRBV5-1 and TRBJ1-1; the D gene is unclear. Here is the DNA: TGCGCCAGCAGCTTGGGACCCGGTGGAACTGAAGCTTTCTTT. It is translated as CASSLGPGGTEAFF.